This TCR beta chain was found in a study of regulatory T cells in long-lasting Graves disease. Study information: Patients with new Graves' disease had used antithyroid drugs below 3 months. Findings and limits, study-wide: There were preferences for TRBV28, TRBJ1-2 and TRBJ2-5 in persistent disease.

V lost 4 bases and J lost 10; bases outside the gene matches: 9. From germline, CDR1 is SEHNR and CDR2 FQNEAQ (reference sequence). This CDR3 comprises 16 residues. Time point defined: newly diagnosed GD, antithyroid drugs for less than 3 months. Researchers made the TCR library from RNA that was extracted from PBMCs. Investigators prepared the TCR beta libraries by applying iRepertoire HTBI primers and Arm-PCR of CDR3 regions. TCRdb re-called the multiplex PCR reads with MiXCR, one entry per CDR3 protein. The repertoire holds about 500,000 distinct CDR3 sequences, with about a sixth as singletons. About this clonotype: Antigen: not known.

Separately, the same data were catalogued under a study of T cells in Graves' hyperthyroidism and ophthalmopathy. As that study records: Patients with ophthalmopathy were separated from those with stable hyperthyroidism by a 13 V-J model.

The sample was peripheral blood mononuclear cells (PBMCs), taken at new diagnosis, from a patient treated with antithyroid drugs. V is TRBV7-9 and J is TRBJ1-6, with 11 positions matching TRBD1. The clonotype originates from a man aged 35-49 years with Graves disease. In nucleotides, the CDR3 is TGTGCCAGCAGCTCGCATGGACAGGGGGCGCGGTCACCCCTCCACTTT. It encodes CASSSHGQGARSPLHF.